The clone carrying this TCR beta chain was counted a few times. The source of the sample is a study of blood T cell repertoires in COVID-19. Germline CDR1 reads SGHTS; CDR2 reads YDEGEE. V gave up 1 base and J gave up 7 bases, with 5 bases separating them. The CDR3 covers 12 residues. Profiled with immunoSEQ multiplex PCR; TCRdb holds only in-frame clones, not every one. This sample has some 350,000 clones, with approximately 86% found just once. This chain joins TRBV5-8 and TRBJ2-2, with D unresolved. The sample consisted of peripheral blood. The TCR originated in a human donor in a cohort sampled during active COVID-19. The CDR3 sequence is CASSLNLGELFF. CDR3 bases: TGTGCCAGCAGCTTGAATCTCGGGGAGCTGTTTTTT.